Listed below are T cell receptor beta chains from one sample, sequenced in a study of blood T cell repertoires in COVID-19. Repertoires were generated with immunoSEQ multiplex PCR, while TCRdb's copy carries only in-frame clones and drops some. The top ten hold roughly 15% of the sample, which has some 130,000 clones, roughly 80% seen once. Sequenced sample: peripheral blood. These receptor sequences come from a woman in her 50s with acute or convalescent COVID-19. CDR3s include the opening cysteine and the closing phenylalanine or tryptophan.

V gene,J gene,CDR3 protein
TRBV19,TRBJ1-2,CASSRQGTYYGYTF
TRBV19,TRBJ1-5,CASSINENQPQHF
TRBV5-8,TRBJ1-6,CASSLGQGRNSPLHF
TRBV30,TRBJ1-2,CAWSGGARTQIIYGYTF
TRBV6-5,TRBJ1-1,CASSYATGQWNTEAFF
TRBV5-1,TRBJ1-1,CASSLLSDGTEAFF
TRBV9,TRBJ2-6,CASSVAGAPGANVLTF
TRBV29-1,TRBJ1-1,CSVTQGVTEAFF
TRBV5-5,TRBJ1-6,CASYQGYNSPLHF
TRBV25-1,TRBJ2-2,CASSGSNVGSGELFF
TRBV20-1,TRBJ2-4,CSASAPPTHSGAKNIQYF
TRBV11-2,TRBJ1-1,CASSEIGGTEAFF
TRBV5-6,TRBJ1-4,CASSLEGRGKLFF
TRBV7-8,TRBJ2-3,CASSLLSTDTQYF
TRBV19,TRBJ1-2,CASTEQSWNPETNYGYTF
TRBV12-3/TRBV12-4,TRBJ1-6,CASSVREASPLHF
TRBV5-4,TRBJ2-7,CASSPTLAGGPYEQYF